One and the same sample provided the 21 T cell receptor beta chains below, sequenced in a study of CD8+CD57+ T cells in acquired aplastic anemia. Sequenced patients had shown CD8+CD57+ cell expansion by flow cytometry. For CDR3 and TCR beta VDJ profiling, genomic DNA was the template used. TCRdb itself ran the reads through MiXCR, one entry per CDR3 protein. The sample lists under 350,000 distinct CDR3 sequences, 45% to 65% occurring once. Sample: sorted CD4+, CD8+, or CD8+CD57+ T cells (not recorded which) from PBMCs. Every receptor here comes from a human donor with aplastic anemia.

The chain carries TRBV19 and TRBJ2-5; tentative D call: TRBD2 (5 bases). The CDR3 sequence is 15 residues long. The ends were cut back, 3 bases at V and 4 bases at J, with 15 bases in the middle. The V gene's germline CDR1 is LNHDA and CDR2 SQIVND (reference sequence). DNA of the CDR3: TGTGCCAGTAGTATCCTCGGGGTCTCTCGAGAGACCCAGTACTTC. Its protein product is CASSILGVSRETQYF.

This clonotype was seen a few times. A much larger clone lies a single base off, so this may be a read error. This CDR3 fails to terminate in the conserved phenylalanine or tryptophan, so it likely reflects a read error. The chain joins TRBV27 to TRBJ1-6; no firm D call. The V gene's germline CDR1 is MNHEY and CDR2 SMNVEV (reference sequence). V gave up 0 bases and J gave up 7 bases, with 4 bases separating them. This CDR3 is built from 13 residues. The CDR3 spells CASSLSGNSPLHL. In nucleotides, the CDR3 is TGTGCCAGCAGTTTATCAGGGAATTCACCCCTCCACCTT.

This clonotype was observed a few times. This chain links TRBV25-1 with TRBJ2-3; 12 nucleotides agree with TRBD2. The CDR3 spans 16 residues. J was trimmed by 2 bases and V by 3 bases; bases with no gene match: 3. Germline loops: CDR1 MGHDK, CDR2 SYGVNS. The CDR3 coding sequence is TGTGCCAGCAGTGATGGACTAGCGGGATCCACAGATACGCAGTATTTT. It translates to CASSDGLAGSTDTQYF.

Note on this clonotype: The junction does not match germline at one end; this may be a read error. The chain recombines TRBV15 with TRBJ2-5; TRBD2 matches at 10 bases. Looked up from germline, CDR1 is LNHNV and CDR2 is YYDKDF (reference sequence). The CDR3 is made up of 14 amino acids. The chain's CDR3 is CATRRAGGQPTQYF. The DNA of the CDR3 is TGTGCCACCAGAAGAGCGGGGGGGCAACCGACCCAGTACTTC.

For this clonotype: Without the conserved terminal phenylalanine or tryptophan, this CDR3 likely stems from a read error. No DNA is shown, since the ends of the CDR3 on it are uncertain; the CDR3 is the one TCRdb lists. J is TRBJ1-5 and V is TRBV20-1. Germline lookup yields CDR1 DFQATT and CDR2 SNEGSKA (reference sequence). The CDR3 contains 16 residues when both ends are counted. This CDR3 is CSARKTTAAAVSPSMV.

The chain has TRBV12-3 or TRBV12-4 and TRBJ2-7; tentative D call: TRBD1 (6 bases). Deletions cut 6 bases from V and 2 bases from J, with 11 bases between. This CDR3 region has 13 residues. DNA for the CDR3: TGTGCCAGCAGCGAGGGACACACCTACGAGCAGTACTTC. It is translated as CASSEGHTYEQYF.

The chain couples TRBV7-9 to TRBJ1-5; no reliable D call. This CDR3 is 13 amino acids long. With 3 bases removed from V and 9 bases from J, the gap between germline ends came to 12 bases. Germline-derived CDR1 and CDR2 are SEHNR and FQNEAQ (reference sequence). CDR3 loop: CASSLGGVSPQHF. The CDR3 DNA reads as TGTGCCAGCAGCTTGGGAGGAGTCTCGCCCCAGCATTTT.

The chain is built from TRBV20-1 and TRBJ2-7; 9 positions match TRBD1. Per the germline V gene, CDR1 is DFQATT and CDR2 is SNEGSKA (reference sequence). This CDR3 has 14 residues. With V trimmed by 1 base and J by 3 bases, 4 bases remained unmatched. CDR3 protein: CSARVATGGYEQYF. As DNA, the CDR3 is TGCAGTGCTAGAGTGGCGACAGGGGGCTACGAGCAGTACTTC.

This clonotype turned up a few times. The gene calls are TRBV20-1 and TRBJ1-3; D is unclear. The germline V gene encodes CDR1 DFQATT and CDR2 SNEGSKA (reference sequence). This CDR3 contains 13 residues. V was trimmed by 1 base and J by 4 bases, leaving 8 bases between them. As DNA, the CDR3 is TGCAGTGCTAGAGGGTGGCTCGGAAACACCATATATTTT. It yields the protein CSARGWLGNTIYF.

The chain employs TRBV19 and TRBJ2-6; TRBD1 is a possible D gene (6 bases). CDR1 and CDR2 (germline): LNHDA, SQIVND (reference sequence). Between the trimmed V and J ends, which lost 1 base and 4 bases, there was a span of 8 bases. The CDR3 has 15 amino acids. CDR3 DNA: TGTGCCAGTAGTATAGGGACAGCGGGGGCCAACGTCCTGACTTTC. It encodes CASSIGTAGANVLTF. The full variable domain, in which reference TRBV19 and TRBJ2-6 provide the parts outside the CDR3, is DGGITQSPKYLFRKEGQNVTLSCEQNLNHDAMYWYRQDPGQGLRLIYYSQIVNDFQKGDIAEGYSVSREKKESFPLTVTSAQKNPTAFYLCASSIGTAGANVLTFGAGSRLTVL.

CDR3 bases: TGTGCCAGCACCAGGACTAGCAGCTACGAGCAGTACTTC. Its protein product is CASTRTSSYEQYF. V usage is TRBV24-1 and J usage is TRBJ2-7, with 8 bases lining up with TRBD2. The V segment lost 11 bases and the J segment 3 bases; nucleotides outside the gene matches: 8. Germline V gene data show CDR1 as KGHDR and CDR2 as SFDVKD. This CDR3 contains 13 residues.

This clonotype came up a few times. A much larger clone differs from this one at a single base, so this may be a read error. This likely comes from a read error, as the CDR3 has no conserved phenylalanine or tryptophan at its end. The V call is TRBV5-1, the J call TRBJ2-3, with D possibly being TRBD1 (6 bases). This CDR3 is built from 14 residues. V lost 2 bases and J 1 base, leaving 8 bases between the germline ends. The germline CDR1 and CDR2 sequences are SGHRS and YFSETQ. The CDR3 loop reads CASSFGGGTDTQYV. The CDR3 DNA sequence: TGCGCCAGCAGCTTTGGGGGCGGCACAGATACGCAGTATGTT.

This clonotype was seen ten or more times. The V call is TRBV24-1, the J call TRBJ1-5; no reliable D call. The CDR3 contains 14 residues. The germline V and J ends were trimmed by 5 bases and 0 bases, with 7 bases remaining between them. Germline V gene lookup returns CDR1 KGHDR and CDR2 SFDVKD. CDR3 protein: CATSGGTSNQPQHF. As DNA, the CDR3 is TGTGCCACCAGTGGGGGTACTAGCAATCAGCCCCAGCATTTT.

The V and J genes are TRBV7-9 and TRBJ1-1; possibly TRBD1 for D (6 bases). With 5 bases removed from V and 0 bases from J, the gap between germline ends came to 13 bases. Germline CDR1 SEHNR, CDR2 FQNEAQ (reference sequence). The CDR3 is 15 amino acids. The CDR3 protein is CASSGEGGMNTEAFF. In DNA form, the CDR3 reads TGTGCCAGCAGCGGGGAGGGGGGCATGAACACTGAAGCTTTCTTT.

Of note for this clonotype: Its ends do not fully match the called genes, so a read error is possible. J is TRBJ2-7 and V is TRBV7-9; D might be TRBD2 (6 bases). Germline CDR1 is SEHNR and CDR2 is FQNEAQ (reference sequence). This CDR3 contains 14 residues. CDR3 sequence reads: CASSSSSEGNEQHF. CDR3 DNA: TGTGCCAGCAGCTCTAGCTCGGAGGGCAACGAGCAGCACTTC.

This sequence joins TRBV25-1 and TRBJ2-1; D is tentatively TRBD1 or TRBD2 (5 bases each). Germline V CDR1 and CDR2: MGHDK, SYGVNS. Trimming took off 8 bases at V and 2 bases at J, with 16 bases between the two ends. The CDR3 is made up of 15 amino acids. The CDR3, as DNA: TGTGCCAGCGGAGGAACGGGACGGACCTACAATGAGCAGTTCTTC. Amino acid sequence: CASGGTGRTYNEQFF.

This clonotype was recorded at least ten times. The rearrangement links TRBV11-2 to TRBJ2-5; TRBD2 aligns across 9 bases. The germline V gene encodes CDR1 SGHAT and CDR2 FQNNGV. CDR3 length: 14 amino acids. V was pared by 3 bases and J by 5 bases, with 4 bases of the junction left unmatched. The CDR3 spells CASSFSGRFETQYF. CDR3 in DNA: TGTGCCAGCAGCTTTAGCGGGAGATTTGAGACCCAGTACTTC.

This clonotype was recorded only once. The junction and the germline gene differ at one end; a read error may be behind it. The chain is built from TRBV10-3 and TRBJ2-7; TRBD2 matches 13 bases. CDR1 and CDR2 (germline): ENHRY, SYGVKD. The CDR3 has 15 amino acids. The CDR3 nucleotides read TGTGCCAGCAGTCCATCGGGACTAGCGGGGTACGAGCAGTACTTC. Its protein is CASSPSGLAGYEQYF.

This sequence joins TRBV29-1 and TRBJ2-3, with 7 bases that match TRBD1. Per the germline V gene, CDR1 is SQVTM and CDR2 is ANQGSEA. The CDR3 has 16 amino acids. V was pared by 4 bases and J by 11 bases, with 21 bases of the junction left unmatched. The CDR3 bases are TGCAGCGTTGGCGGACAGGCCGGGCCCCCCTACAATGAGCAGTATTTT. This encodes CSVGGQAGPPYNEQYF.

The V and J genes are TRBV7-3 and TRBJ1-1; a possible D gene is TRBD1 (5 bases). Germline V gene data show CDR1 as SGHTA and CDR2 as FQGTGA. Trimming took 5 bases from V and 5 from J, leaving 15 bases between them. The CDR3 is 14 residues long. The CDR3 nucleotides read TGTGCCAGCAGCGTGGGGCCCCGGGGGACTGAAGCTTTCTTT. Protein sequence: CASSVGPRGTEAFF.

This sequence joins TRBV7-8 and TRBJ2-7; 8 nucleotides match TRBD2. CDR1 is SGHVS and CDR2 is FQNEAQ in the germline V gene. This CDR3 contains 17 residues. Trimming took 4 bases from V and 10 from J; bases not matched to a gene: 21. In DNA form, the CDR3 reads TGTGCCAGCAGCTCGCGACCAGGGCGGGGGGTTTTGGTCACCCAGTACTTC. Translation gives CASSSRPGRGVLVTQYF.